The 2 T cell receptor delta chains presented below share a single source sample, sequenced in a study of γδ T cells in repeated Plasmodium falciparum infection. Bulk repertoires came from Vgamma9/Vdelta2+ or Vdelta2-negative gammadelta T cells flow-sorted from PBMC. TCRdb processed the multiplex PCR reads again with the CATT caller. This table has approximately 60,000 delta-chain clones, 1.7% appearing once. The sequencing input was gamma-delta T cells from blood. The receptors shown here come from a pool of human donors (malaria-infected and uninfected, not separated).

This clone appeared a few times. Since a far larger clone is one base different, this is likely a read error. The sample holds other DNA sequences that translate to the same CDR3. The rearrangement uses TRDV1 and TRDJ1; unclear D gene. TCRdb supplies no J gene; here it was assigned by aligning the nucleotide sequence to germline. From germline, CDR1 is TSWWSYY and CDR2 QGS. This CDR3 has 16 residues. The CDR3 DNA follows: TGTGCTCTTGGGGGCCGCTCCGCTTTCCACACTGATAAACTCATCTTT. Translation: CALGGRSAFHTDKLIF.

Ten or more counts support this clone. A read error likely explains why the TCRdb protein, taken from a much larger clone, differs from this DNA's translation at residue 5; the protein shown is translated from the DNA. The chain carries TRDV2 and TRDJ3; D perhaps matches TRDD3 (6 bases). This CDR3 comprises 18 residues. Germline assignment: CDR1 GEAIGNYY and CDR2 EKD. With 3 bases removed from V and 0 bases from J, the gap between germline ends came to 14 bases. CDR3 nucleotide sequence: TGTGCCTGTGACGCCTGGGGTTCCGGCTCCTGGGACACCCGACAGATGTTTTTC. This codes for CACDAWGSGSWDTRQMFF.